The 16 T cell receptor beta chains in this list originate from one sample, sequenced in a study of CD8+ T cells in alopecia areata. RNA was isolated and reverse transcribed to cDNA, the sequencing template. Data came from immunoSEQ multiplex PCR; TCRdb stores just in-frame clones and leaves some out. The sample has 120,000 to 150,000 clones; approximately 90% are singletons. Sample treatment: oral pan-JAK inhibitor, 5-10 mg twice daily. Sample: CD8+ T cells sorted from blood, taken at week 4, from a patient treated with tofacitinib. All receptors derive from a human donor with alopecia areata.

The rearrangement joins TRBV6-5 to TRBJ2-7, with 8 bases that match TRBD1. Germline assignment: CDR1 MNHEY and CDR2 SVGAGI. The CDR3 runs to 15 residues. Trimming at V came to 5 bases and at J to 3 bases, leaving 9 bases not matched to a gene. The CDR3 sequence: CASSADRDPVYEQYF. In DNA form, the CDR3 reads TGTGCCAGCAGTGCGGACAGGGATCCGGTCTACGAGCAGTACTTC.

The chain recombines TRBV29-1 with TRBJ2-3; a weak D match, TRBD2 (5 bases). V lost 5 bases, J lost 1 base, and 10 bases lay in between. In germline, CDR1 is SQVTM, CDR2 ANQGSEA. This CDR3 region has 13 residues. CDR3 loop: CSVLGRGTDTQYF. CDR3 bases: TGCAGCGTTTTAGGGAGAGGCACAGATACGCAGTATTTT.

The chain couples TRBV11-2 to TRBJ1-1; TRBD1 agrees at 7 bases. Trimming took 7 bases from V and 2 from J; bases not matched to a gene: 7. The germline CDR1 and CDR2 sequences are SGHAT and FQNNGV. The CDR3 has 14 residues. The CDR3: CASILQGSNTEAFF. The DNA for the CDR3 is TGTGCCAGCATTTTACAGGGGTCCAACACTGAAGCTTTCTTT.

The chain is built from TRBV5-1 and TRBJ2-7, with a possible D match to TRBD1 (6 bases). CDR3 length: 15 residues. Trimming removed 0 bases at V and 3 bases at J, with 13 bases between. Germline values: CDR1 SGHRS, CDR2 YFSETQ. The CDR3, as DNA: TGCGCCAGCAGCTTGGCGTATGGGGGCAGCTACGAGCAGTACTTC. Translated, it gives CASSLAYGGSYEQYF.

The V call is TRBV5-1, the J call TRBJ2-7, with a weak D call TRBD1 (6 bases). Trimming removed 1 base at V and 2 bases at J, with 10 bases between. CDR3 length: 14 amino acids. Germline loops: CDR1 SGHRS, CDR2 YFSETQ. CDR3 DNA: TGCGCCAGCAGCTTGCTGGACAGACCCTACGAGCAGTACTTC. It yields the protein CASSLLDRPYEQYF.

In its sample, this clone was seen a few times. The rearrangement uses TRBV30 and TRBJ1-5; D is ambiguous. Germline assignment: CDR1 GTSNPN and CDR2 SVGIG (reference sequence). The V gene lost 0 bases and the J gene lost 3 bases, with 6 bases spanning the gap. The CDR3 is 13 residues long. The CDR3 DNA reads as TGTGCCTGGAGTGTATCCGTCAATCAGCCCCAGCATTTT. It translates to CAWSVSVNQPQHF. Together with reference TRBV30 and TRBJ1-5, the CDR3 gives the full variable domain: SQTIHQWPATLVQPVGSPLSLECTVEGTSNPNLYWYRQAAGRGLQLLFYSVGIGQISSEVPQNLSASRPQDRQFILSSKKLLLSDSGFYLCAWSVSVNQPQHFGDGTRLSIL.

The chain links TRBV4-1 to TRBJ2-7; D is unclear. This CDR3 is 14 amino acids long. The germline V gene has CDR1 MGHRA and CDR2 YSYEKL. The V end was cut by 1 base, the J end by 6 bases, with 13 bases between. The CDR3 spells CASSQGVSIFEQYF. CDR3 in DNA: TGCGCCAGCAGCCAAGGGGTTAGCATATTCGAGCAGTACTTC.

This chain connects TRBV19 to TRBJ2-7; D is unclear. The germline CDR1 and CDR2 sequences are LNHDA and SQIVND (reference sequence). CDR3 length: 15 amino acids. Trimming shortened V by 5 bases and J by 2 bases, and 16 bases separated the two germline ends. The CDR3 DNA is TGTGCCAGTAGTCCCCTACAGAACTCTCCCTACGAGCAGTACTTC. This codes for CASSPLQNSPYEQYF.

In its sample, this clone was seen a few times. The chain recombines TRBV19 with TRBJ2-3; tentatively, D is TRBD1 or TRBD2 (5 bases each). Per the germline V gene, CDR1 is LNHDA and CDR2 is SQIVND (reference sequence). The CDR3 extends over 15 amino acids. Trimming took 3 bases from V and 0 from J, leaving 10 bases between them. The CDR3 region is CASSMGRSSTDTQYF. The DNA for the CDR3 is TGTGCCAGTAGTATGGGACGTAGTAGCACAGATACGCAGTATTTT.

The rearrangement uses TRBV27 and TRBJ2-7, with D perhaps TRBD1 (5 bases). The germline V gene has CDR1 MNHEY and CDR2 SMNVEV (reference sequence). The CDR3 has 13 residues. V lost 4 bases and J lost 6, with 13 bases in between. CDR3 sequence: CASSSIQGFEQYF. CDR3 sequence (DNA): TGTGCCAGCAGTTCCATTCAGGGTTTCGAGCAGTACTTC.

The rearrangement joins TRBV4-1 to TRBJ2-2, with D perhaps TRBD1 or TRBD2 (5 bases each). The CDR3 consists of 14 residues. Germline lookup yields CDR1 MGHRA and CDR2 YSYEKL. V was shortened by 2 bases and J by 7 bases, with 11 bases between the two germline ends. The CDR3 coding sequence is TGCGCCAGCAGCCAAATGAGGGGATACGGGGAGCTGTTTTTT. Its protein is CASSQMRGYGELFF.

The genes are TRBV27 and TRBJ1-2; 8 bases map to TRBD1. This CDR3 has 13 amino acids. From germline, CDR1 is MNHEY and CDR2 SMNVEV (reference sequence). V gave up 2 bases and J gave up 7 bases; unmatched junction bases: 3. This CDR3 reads CASSLLQGGGYTF. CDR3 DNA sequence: TGTGCCAGCAGTTTACTACAGGGGGGTGGCTACACCTTC.

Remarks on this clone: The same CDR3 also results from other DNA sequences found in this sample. In DNA form, the CDR3 reads TGTGCCAGCAGTTTATGGGGTTACGAGCAGTACTTC. It encodes CASSLWGYEQYF. The V gene is TRBV27, the J gene TRBJ2-7, with no clear D. CDR1 and CDR2 from the germline V gene are MNHEY and SMNVEV (reference sequence). The CDR3 runs to 12 residues. V was trimmed by 1 base and J by 4 bases, leaving 5 bases between them.

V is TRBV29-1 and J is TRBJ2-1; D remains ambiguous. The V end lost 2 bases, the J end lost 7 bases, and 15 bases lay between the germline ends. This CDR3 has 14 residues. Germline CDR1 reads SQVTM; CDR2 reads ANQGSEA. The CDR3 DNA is TGCAGCGTTGAACCTCGCTGGGTAGGAAATGAGCAGTTCTTC. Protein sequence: CSVEPRWVGNEQFF.

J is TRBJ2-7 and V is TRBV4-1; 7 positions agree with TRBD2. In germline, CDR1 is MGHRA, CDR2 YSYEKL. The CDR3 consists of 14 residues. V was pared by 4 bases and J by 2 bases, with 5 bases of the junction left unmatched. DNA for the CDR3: TGCGCCAGCAGCCCGTCGCGGGGGACCTACGAGCAGTACTTC. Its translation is CASSPSRGTYEQYF.

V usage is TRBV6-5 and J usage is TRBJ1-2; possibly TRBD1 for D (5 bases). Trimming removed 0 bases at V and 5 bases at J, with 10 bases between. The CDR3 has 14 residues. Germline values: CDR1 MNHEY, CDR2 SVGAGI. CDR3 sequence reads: CASSYSSGEYGYTF. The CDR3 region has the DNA TGTGCCAGCAGTTACTCCTCGGGGGAGTATGGCTACACCTTC.